This T cell receptor (beta chain) is drawn from a study of regulatory T cells in long-lasting Graves disease. The CDR3 sequence is 15 residues long. V lost 2 bases and J lost 5, with 15 bases in between. Germline CDR1 and CDR2: LGHDT and YNNKEL (reference sequence). This sample's time point: newly diagnosed GD, antithyroid drugs for less than 3 months. Extracted RNA from PBMCs served as the source of the TCR library. The diagnosis of Graves' disease used American Thyroid Association guidelines. Xi'an, China, was home to the endocrinology department that provided patients. Investigators prepared the TCR beta libraries by applying iRepertoire HTBI primers and Arm-PCR of CDR3 regions. TCRdb reanalysed the multiplex PCR reads using MiXCR and keeps one entry per CDR3 protein. The sample carries about 380,000 distinct CDR3 sequences, roughly a sixth recorded once. This clonotype occurred many times. Its specificity is unknown.

Study-wide findings and caveats: TCR diversity in persistent Graves' patients was below that of newly diagnosed ones. The persistent group shared 2,700 or so public clonotypes, more than the 850 to 1,000 shared by new patients.

This TCR was sampled from a female donor with Graves disease. This chain uses TRBV3-1 with TRBJ1-1, with D perhaps TRBD1 (5 bases). The sample here was peripheral blood mononuclear cells (PBMCs), taken at new diagnosis, from a patient treated with antithyroid drugs. CDR3 residues: CASSQQWGFGTEAFF. CDR3 coding DNA: TGTGCCAGCAGCCAACAATGGGGGTTCGGTACTGAAGCTTTCTTT.